Following are 16 T cell receptor beta chains from one sample sequenced in a study of identical twins. Using its own MiXCR run on the 5' RACE reads, TCRdb lists one record per CDR3 protein. The repertoire holds around 220,000 distinct CDR3 sequences, 10% seen once, with more than 8% in the top ten. The material sequenced was memory T cells sorted from blood. The receptor source for this set is a man aged 50-60 years in good health.

The sample holds many counts of this clonotype. CDR3 region: CSASAGIGYTF. The CDR3 DNA follows: TGCAGTGCTAGCGCAGGGATCGGCTACACCTTC. The chain recombines TRBV20-1 with TRBJ1-2; a weak D match, TRBD1 (5 bases). Between the trimmed V and J ends, which lost 3 bases and 8 bases, there was a span of 10 bases. There are 11 residues in the CDR3. Per the germline V gene, CDR1 is DFQATT and CDR2 is SNEGSKA (reference sequence).

This clonotype was found a few times. The rearrangement links TRBV7-8 to TRBJ2-7; possible D gene TRBD2, 5 bases. The V gene lost 6 bases and the J gene lost 2 bases, with 14 bases spanning the gap. Germline loops: CDR1 SGHVS, CDR2 FQNEAQ. The CDR3 extends over 14 amino acids. In DNA form, the CDR3 reads TGTGCCAGCAGAATGGCGGGCGGAGCCTACGAGCAGTACTTC. It translates to CASRMAGGAYEQYF. Drawing the rest from reference TRBV7-8 and TRBJ2-7, the complete variable domain is GAGVSQSPRYKVAKRGQDVALRCDPISGHVSLFWYQQALGQGPEFLTYFQNEAQLDKSGLPSDRFFAERPEGSVSTLKIQRTQQEDSAVYLCASRMAGGAYEQYFGPGTRLTVT.

The sample holds many counts of this clonotype. The chain combines TRBV7-2 with TRBJ1-1; perhaps TRBD1 as D (5 bases). CDR1 is SGHTA and CDR2 is FQGNSA in the germline V gene. Trimming stripped 5 bases from V and 5 bases from J, with 18 bases between. The CDR3 sequence is 15 residues long. The CDR3 coding sequence is TGTGCCAGCAGCCTAACAGGTAGGGGTTCGACTGAAGCTTTCTTT. This translates into CASSLTGRGSTEAFF. Variable domain in full (rest from reference TRBV7-2 and TRBJ1-1): GAGVSQSPSNKVTEKGKDVELRCDPISGHTALYWYRQSLGQGLEFLIYFQGNSAPDKSGLPSDRFSAERTGGSVSTLTIQRTQQEDSAVYLCASSLTGRGSTEAFFGQGTRLTVV.

At least ten counts were recorded for this clonotype. This chain uses TRBV7-9 with TRBJ1-5; D gene ambiguous. The CDR3 extends over 13 amino acids. V was cut by 3 bases and J by 9 bases, with 12 bases left in between. CDR1 is SEHNR and CDR2 is FQNEAQ in the germline V gene (reference sequence). The CDR3 region has the DNA TGTGCCAGCAGCTTGGATCGAACGCCGCCCCAGCATTTT. This sequence encodes CASSLDRTPPQHF.

This clonotype was detected ten times or more. The J gene is TRBJ2-1, the V gene TRBV7-9; 9 bases align to TRBD2. Germline V gives CDR1 SEHNR, CDR2 FQNEAQ (reference sequence). The CDR3 covers 14 residues. The V gene end was trimmed by 3 bases and the J gene end by 9 bases; junction bases not matched to a gene: 6. CDR3 amino acids: CASSLNSGGGEQFF. The CDR3 DNA sequence: TGTGCCAGCAGCTTGAATAGCGGGGGTGGTGAGCAGTTCTTC.

V gene TRBV4-3 combines with J gene TRBJ1-2; D gene uncertain. In germline, CDR1 is LGHNA, CDR2 YSLEER. The CDR3 is made up of 14 amino acids. V shed 0 bases and J shed 4 bases, with 9 bases lying between them. CDR3 protein: CASSQEGLRYGYTF. The DNA for the CDR3 is TGCGCCAGCAGCCAAGAGGGCTTACGCTATGGCTACACCTTC.

Only a few counts were recorded for this clonotype. The J gene is TRBJ1-5, the V gene TRBV19; D is uncertain. V dropped 1 base and J dropped 0 bases, with 16 bases sitting between them. In germline, CDR1 is LNHDA, CDR2 SQIVND (reference sequence). The CDR3 loop spans 18 amino acids. CDR3 in DNA: TGTGCCAGTAGTATAGCCAGGATGGATCCCCTTAGCAATCAGCCCCAGCATTTT. Encoded protein: CASSIARMDPLSNQPQHF. Full variable domain (rest looked up from reference TRBV19 and TRBJ1-5): DGGITQSPKYLFRKEGQNVTLSCEQNLNHDAMYWYRQDPGQGLRLIYYSQIVNDFQKGDIAEGYSVSREKKESFPLTVTSAQKNPTAFYLCASSIARMDPLSNQPQHFGDGTRLSIL.

The CDR3 DNA reads as TGTGCCAGCAGCGTAGGCCAAGCGGGAGTGGTCTACAATGAGCAGTTCTTC. Translated: CASSVGQAGVVYNEQFF. The rearrangement links TRBV9 to TRBJ2-1, with 8 bases that match TRBD2. CDR1 and CDR2 from the germline V gene are SGDLS and YYNGEE. The V gene end was trimmed by 0 bases and the J gene end by 3 bases; junction bases not matched to a gene: 8. This CDR3 spans 17 amino acids. Together with reference TRBV9 and TRBJ2-1, the CDR3 gives the full variable domain: DSGVTQTPKHLITATGQRVTLRCSPRSGDLSVYWYQQSLDQGLQFLIQYYNGEERAKGNILERFSAQQFPDLHSELNLSSLELGDSALYFCASSVGQAGVVYNEQFFGPGTRLTVL.

Here the CDR3 reads CASSLEQGAYNEQFF. CDR3 coding DNA: TGCGCCAGCAGCTTGGAGCAGGGGGCCTACAATGAGCAGTTCTTC. The genes are TRBV5-1 and TRBJ2-1; 7 nucleotides match TRBD1. Looked up from germline, CDR1 is SGHRS and CDR2 is YFSETQ. The CDR3 is 15 amino acids. V lost 0 bases to trimming and J lost 2 bases; unmatched junction nucleotides: 2.

This clonotype appeared a few times. V and J are TRBV4-2 and TRBJ2-2, with a tentative D call TRBD1 (7 bases). CDR3 length equals 15 residues. Germline values: CDR1 LGHNA, CDR2 YNFKEQ. V was trimmed by 3 bases and J by 6 bases, leaving 14 bases between them. CDR3 in amino acids: CASSQIRGVAGELFF. CDR3 DNA: TGTGCCAGCAGCCAGATCAGGGGGGTTGCCGGGGAGCTGTTTTTT.

The genes are TRBV7-2 and TRBJ2-1; 11 nucleotides agree with TRBD2. This CDR3 has 15 amino acids. From germline, CDR1 is SGHTA and CDR2 FQGNSA. Losses at the gene ends were 3 bases for V and 4 bases for J; bases not matched to a gene: 2. CDR3 in amino acids: CASSLTSGVYNEQFF. CDR3 in DNA: TGTGCCAGCAGCTTGACTAGCGGGGTTTACAATGAGCAGTTCTTC.

The table lists this clonotype with many counts. The J gene is TRBJ2-2, the V gene TRBV3-1; D is unclear. The V end was cut by 6 bases, the J end by 0 bases, with 11 bases between. The CDR3 spans 15 residues. Germline V gene sequence: CDR1 LGHDT, CDR2 YNNKEL (reference sequence). This CDR3 reads CASRPGGSNTGELFF. For the CDR3, the DNA is TGTGCCAGCAGGCCCGGTGGTTCGAACACCGGGGAGCTGTTTTTT.

In this sample, this clonotype turned up many times. The V call is TRBV3-1, the J call TRBJ1-5, with 9 nucleotides matching TRBD1. The trim removed 4 bases at V and 6 bases at J, leaving 7 bases unmatched. CDR1 LGHDT and CDR2 YNNKEL come from the germline V gene (reference sequence). The CDR3 has 15 residues. CDR3 DNA sequence: TGTGCCAGCAGCCTGGGACAGGGCGGGGGTCAGCCCCAGCATTTT. As protein: CASSLGQGGGQPQHF.

In the case of this clonotype: Being one base from a much bigger clone, this may be a read error. The chain combines TRBV20-1 with TRBJ2-1; weak D call: TRBD2 (7 bases). This CDR3 comprises 12 residues. Germline V gene data show CDR1 as DFQATT and CDR2 as SNEGSKA (reference sequence). The V and J ends lost 6 bases and 9 bases respectively, with 15 bases between them. CDR3 DNA: TGCAGTGCAGATAAGGGGGGGCCTGAGCAGTTCTTC. It specifies CSADKGGPEQFF.

This clonotype was recorded a few times. The chain combines TRBV4-3 with TRBJ1-4; D is unresolved. Germline V lookup: CDR1 LGHNA, CDR2 YSLEER. V was trimmed by 0 bases and J by 14 bases, leaving 19 bases between them. The CDR3 runs to 15 residues. The CDR3 is CASSQENLGRKPLFF. CDR3 in DNA: TGCGCCAGCAGCCAAGAGAACCTCGGACGCAAACCCCTGTTTTTT.

The chain joins TRBV5-6 to TRBJ1-4, with D unresolved. In germline, CDR1 is SGHDT, CDR2 YYEEEE. V lost 5 bases, J lost 2 bases, and 13 bases lay in between. This CDR3 comprises 15 residues. The CDR3 nucleotides read TGTGCCAGCAGACCCTACAGCAATACTAATGAAAAACTGTTTTTT. This gives the protein CASRPYSNTNEKLFF.